A single sample is the source of the 16 T cell receptor beta chains below, sequenced in a study of blood T cell repertoires in COVID-19. TCRdb keeps only in-frame clones here, not all; method: immunoSEQ multiplex PCR. The table records roughly 270,000 clones, roughly 86% of them present only once. The material sequenced was peripheral blood. These receptors came from a man between 18 and 29 years old with active or convalescent COVID-19.

This chain joins TRBV7-9 and TRBJ1-1, with D perhaps TRBD1 (6 bases). The CDR3 runs 13 residues. Trimming left V 4 bases short and J 10 bases short, with 16 bases between. Germline assignment: CDR1 SEHNR and CDR2 FQNEAQ (reference sequence). The CDR3, as DNA: TGTGCCAGCAGCTGGGGGGGCCAGGCGGGAGCTTTCTTT. Translation gives CASSWGGQAGAFF.

The J gene is TRBJ1-5, the V gene TRBV19; D is ambiguous. The ends were cut back, 7 bases at V and 6 bases at J, with 19 bases in the middle. This CDR3 is 15 amino acids long. Germline values: CDR1 LNHDA, CDR2 SQIVND (reference sequence). The CDR3 nucleotides read TGTGCCAGTACCCCCTCACCCGGGGTTGTTCAGCCCCAGCATTTT. Protein sequence: CASTPSPGVVQPQHF.

This clone was recorded at least ten times. The V call is TRBV7-2, the J call TRBJ2-7, with D hard to call. The V gene lost 1 base and the J gene lost 4 bases, with 5 bases spanning the gap. CDR1 SGHTA and CDR2 FQGNSA come from the germline V gene. This CDR3 comprises 12 residues. In DNA, the CDR3 is TGTGCCAGCAGCTTAGTTTCGTACGAGCAGTACTTC. As protein: CASSLVSYEQYF.

The genes are TRBV3-1 (or the pseudogene TRBV3-2) and TRBJ1-2; weak D call: TRBD1 (6 bases). The CDR3 loop spans 14 amino acids. The V and J ends lost 1 base and 8 bases respectively, with 14 bases between them. CDR1 and CDR2 from the germline V gene are LGHDT and YNNKEL (reference sequence). In DNA form, the CDR3 reads TGTGCCAGCAGCCAAGGAGGACAGAAACAAGGCTACACCTTC. As protein: CASSQGGQKQGYTF.

The V and J genes are TRBV5-5 and TRBJ1-2, with TRBD1 identical over 9 bases. The CDR3 totals 15 residues. Trimming removed 1 base from V and 7 bases from J; junction bases left unmatched: 8. Germline assignment: CDR1 SGHKS and CDR2 YYEKEE (reference sequence). The CDR3 DNA follows: TGTGCCAGCAGCTTGACAAAACAGGGGGCGGGTGGCTACACCTTC. This codes for CASSLTKQGAGGYTF.

This chain links TRBV10-2 with TRBJ2-7, with D possibly matching TRBD1 (5 bases). The CDR3 sequence is 14 residues long. CDR1 and CDR2 (germline): WSHSY, SAAADI. Trimming cost V 6 bases and J 0 bases, with 12 bases left between them. CDR3 sequence reads: CASSQARGSYEQYF. The DNA for the CDR3 is TGCGCCAGCAGCCAAGCTAGGGGCTCCTACGAGCAGTACTTC.

This clone was seen just once. V and J are TRBV11-2 and TRBJ2-5; D unclear. The CDR3 totals 13 residues. In germline, CDR1 is SGHAT, CDR2 FQNNGV. Trimming took off 3 bases at V and 3 bases at J, with 8 bases between the two ends. CDR3 coding DNA: TGTGCCAGCAGCTTCCAAATTGAAGAGACCCAGTACTTC. This translates into CASSFQIEETQYF.

This clone was recorded once. This rearrangement joins TRBV2 to TRBJ2-3; 13 bases line up with TRBD2. J was trimmed by 8 bases and V by 6 bases; bases with no gene match: 8. The CDR3 loop spans 15 amino acids. Germline V lookup: CDR1 SNHLY, CDR2 FYNNEI. Written as DNA, the CDR3 is TGTGCCAGCAGGATACTAGCGGGGGGGTTCGGTACGCAGTATTTT. It translates to CASRILAGGFGTQYF. Supplemented by reference TRBV2 and TRBJ2-3, the full variable domain reads EPEVTQTPSHQVTQMGQEVILRCVPISNHLYFYWYRQILGQKVEFLVSFYNNEISEKSEIFDDQFSVERPDGSNFTLKIRSTKLEDSAMYFCASRILAGGFGTQYFGPGTRLTVL.

The gene calls are TRBV3-1 (or the pseudogene TRBV3-2) and TRBJ1-1, with a weak D call TRBD1 (6 bases). V was shortened by 7 bases and J by 1 base, with 22 bases between the two germline ends. The CDR3 consists of 17 residues. Germline V CDR1 and CDR2: LGHDT, YNNKEL (reference sequence). The CDR3 DNA follows: TGTGCCAGCAACTTATGGGGGGGCGGGAGGCAGAACACTGAAGCTTTCTTT. Its protein is CASNLWGGGRQNTEAFF.

This clone appeared a single time. The rearrangement joins TRBV6-1 to TRBJ1-3; D not certain. The CDR3 runs to 15 residues. Germline values: CDR1 MNHNS, CDR2 SASEGT. V lost 1 base and J 7 bases, leaving 14 bases between the germline ends. CDR3 in amino acids: CASSEGVNGGNTIYF. The CDR3 nucleotides are TGTGCCAGCAGTGAAGGGGTCAACGGAGGGAACACCATATATTTT.

This chain uses TRBV3-1 (or the pseudogene TRBV3-2) with TRBJ2-1, with TRBD2 matching over 9 bases. V lost 3 bases and J lost 4; bases outside the gene matches: 4. CDR3 size: 15 residues. Germline CDR1 LGHDT, CDR2 YNNKEL (reference sequence). This chain's CDR3 is CASSHPSGGYNEQFF. CDR3 sequence (DNA): TGTGCCAGCAGCCACCCCAGCGGGGGGTACAATGAGCAGTTCTTC.

The rearrangement joins TRBV2 to TRBJ2-3; TRBD1 agrees at 8 bases. The V gene end was trimmed by 6 bases and the J gene end by 0 bases; junction bases not matched to a gene: 11. Germline loops: CDR1 SNHLY, CDR2 FYNNEI. The CDR3 runs 17 residues. CDR3 nucleotide sequence: TGTGCCAGCAGCTTCTCAGACAGGGGACCGAGCACAGATACGCAGTATTTT. Its protein is CASSFSDRGPSTDTQYF.

The chain employs TRBV9 and TRBJ2-2; tentatively, D is TRBD1 (6 bases). Germline V gene data show CDR1 as SGDLS and CDR2 as YYNGEE. V was cut by 4 bases and J by 6 bases, with 10 bases left in between. This CDR3 is 13 amino acids long. CDR3 protein: CASSTWTAGELFF. CDR3 nucleotide sequence: TGTGCCAGCAGCACCTGGACAGCCGGGGAGCTGTTTTTT.

CDR3 sequence reads: CASSWGPLEYF. The DNA of the CDR3 is TGTGCCAGCAGCTGGGGCCCCCTGGAGTACTTC. The chain combines TRBV5-6 with TRBJ2-7, with D perhaps matching TRBD1 (5 bases). With 3 bases removed from V and 11 bases from J, the gap between germline ends came to 12 bases. The CDR3 totals 11 residues. CDR1 SGHDT and CDR2 YYEEEE come from the germline V gene.

V usage is TRBV19 and J usage is TRBJ2-1; 10 nucleotides agree with TRBD2. Trimming at V came to 1 base and at J to 6 bases, leaving 12 bases not matched to a gene. Germline V gene data show CDR1 as LNHDA and CDR2 as SQIVND (reference sequence). The CDR3 contains 18 residues. The CDR3 loop reads CASSIVVVAGGLSNEQFF. In nucleotides, the CDR3 is TGTGCCAGTAGTATAGTAGTGGTAGCGGGGGGTTTAAGCAATGAGCAGTTCTTC.

This chain uses TRBV6-6 with TRBJ2-3, with D unclear. This CDR3 region has 14 residues. Germline CDR1 is MNHNY and CDR2 is SVGAGI (reference sequence). Trimming pared 5 bases from V and 3 bases from J, leaving 12 bases between. The CDR3, as DNA: TGTGCCAGCAGTCTGTTTAGTGAAACAGATACGCAGTATTTT. It codes for CASSLFSETDTQYF.